Included here is one T cell receptor beta chain sequence, with context. Between the trimmed V and J ends, which lost 3 bases and 2 bases, there was a span of 8 bases. The CDR3 has 13 amino acids. CDR1 and CDR2 (germline): ENHRY, SYGVKD. In the authors' workflow: Amplifying reference gene primers gave estimates of nucleated cell counts. Some clones are missing from TCRdb's copy, which holds only in-frame ones; the method was immunoSEQ multiplex PCR. Clone size and the V and J calls come from that table; the DNA yielded D and trimming. The data contain about 300,000 clones, 80% to 90% of them singletons. Individuals aged about 18 to 89 years were recruited from fewer than 25 US areas. The entry originates in a study of blood T cell repertoires in COVID-19. In the study overall: PBMCs, B-cell-depleted T cells, or T cells were the source of the cDNA or gDNA that made up the material.

Material for sequencing was PBMCs or T cells enriched from blood (not recorded which). This sequence joins TRBV10-3 and TRBJ2-7; D is undetermined. This clonotype was obtained from a woman aged 18-29 years who had recovered from COVID-19. The CDR3 protein is CAISDSVPYEQYF. Written as DNA, the CDR3 is TGTGCCATCAGTGACTCAGTCCCCTACGAGCAGTACTTC.